The 12 T cell receptor beta chains below come from one sample, sequenced in a study of response to subunit inactivated influenza vaccine. TCRdb recomputed calls from the RT-PCR reads with MiXCR, one row per CDR3 protein. The sample lists about 190,000 distinct CDR3 sequences, approximately 14% seen once, with roughly 24% in the top ten. Sequences were derived from CD8+ T cells sorted from PBMCs, sampled 5 days after vaccination. These receptors were obtained from a man aged 45-65 years who received an inactivated influenza vaccine.

The chain carries TRBV7-3 and TRBJ2-3, with D uncertain. V gave up 1 base and J gave up 1 base, with 9 bases separating them. CDR1 and CDR2 (germline): SGHTA, FQGTGA. This CDR3 contains 15 residues. CDR3 residues: CASSLKADRTDTQYF. As DNA, the CDR3 is TGTGCCAGCAGCTTAAAGGCGGACCGCACAGATACGCAGTATTTT.

The chain has TRBV7-9 and TRBJ1-2; no firm D call. V was shortened by 4 bases and J by 4 bases, with 10 bases between the two germline ends. Looked up from germline, CDR1 is SEHNR and CDR2 is FQNEAQ (reference sequence). This CDR3 contains 13 residues. The CDR3 loop is CASSYGEVYGYTF. The CDR3 region has the DNA TGTGCCAGCAGCTATGGCGAAGTCTATGGCTACACCTTC.

This clonotype was seen a few times. The chain is built from TRBV11-2 and TRBJ1-1; 9 nucleotides agree with TRBD1. Germline CDR1 reads SGHAT; CDR2 reads FQNNGV. The CDR3 is made up of 13 amino acids. The V and J ends lost 6 bases and 4 bases, in that order; junction bases with no gene match: 3. The CDR3, as DNA: TGTGCCAGCAGGGGACAGGGCTCCACTGAAGCTTTCTTT. Protein product: CASRGQGSTEAFF.

This clonotype occurred many times. V usage is TRBV6-2 or TRBV6-3 and J usage is TRBJ2-6; no firm D call. The CDR3 loop spans 20 amino acids. Germline V gene data show CDR1 as MNHEY and CDR2 as SVGEGT. The V end lost 4 bases, the J end lost 0 bases, and 22 bases lay between the germline ends. Here the CDR3 reads CASSSPLLGTPHSGANVLTF. DNA for the CDR3: TGTGCCAGCAGTTCCCCTTTACTTGGAACCCCGCACTCTGGGGCCAACGTCCTGACTTTC.

The rearrangement uses TRBV6-2 or TRBV6-3 and TRBJ2-2; 9 bases are shared with TRBD1. Germline V gene lookup returns CDR1 MNHEY and CDR2 SVGEGT. The CDR3 runs 14 residues. With V trimmed by 6 bases and J by 3 bases, 2 bases remained unmatched. For the CDR3, the DNA is TGTGCCAGCAGCGGACAGGGGCACACCGGGGAGCTGTTTTTT. Encoded protein: CASSGQGHTGELFF.

This clonotype was counted between two and nine times. This chain connects TRBV5-1 to TRBJ2-3, with TRBD2 matching over 9 bases. Germline values: CDR1 SGHRS, CDR2 YFSETQ. V lost 2 bases, J lost 2 bases, and 12 bases stayed unmatched. The CDR3 has 18 amino acids. CDR3 nucleotide sequence: TGCGCCAGCAGCTTTGACGACTCCGTAGCGGGGGACACAGATACGCAGTATTTT. Translating gives CASSFDDSVAGDTDTQYF.

The CDR3 spells CASSFVAGPDTQYF. The CDR3 DNA sequence: TGTGCCAGCAGTTTTGTAGCGGGACCAGATACGCAGTATTTT. The chain combines TRBV28 with TRBJ2-3, with TRBD2 matching 8 bases. In germline, CDR1 is MDHEN, CDR2 SYDVKM. V dropped 3 bases and J dropped 4; count of bases not matched to a gene: 3. The length of the CDR3 is 14 residues.

This clonotype was counted many times. The rearrangement links TRBV29-1 to TRBJ2-1; 7 bases agree with TRBD2. Germline CDR1 and CDR2: SQVTM and ANQGSEA. The CDR3 is 12 residues long. The V gene end was trimmed by 5 bases and the J gene end by 4 bases; junction bases not matched to a gene: 2. The DNA of the CDR3 is TGCAGCGTTACTAGCGTTTACAATGAGCAGTTCTTC. This sequence encodes CSVTSVYNEQFF.

This clonotype was counted ten times or more. The chain has TRBV11-3 and TRBJ2-5; D is possibly TRBD1 or TRBD2 (5 bases each). V shed 5 bases and J shed 4 bases, with 14 bases lying between them. Germline V gives CDR1 SGHNT, CDR2 YENEEA. CDR3 length: 14 residues. CDR3 amino acids: CASSPGTGGETQYF. In DNA form, the CDR3 reads TGTGCCAGCAGCCCCGGGACGGGCGGAGAGACCCAGTACTTC. The variable domain in full, completed from reference TRBV11-3 and TRBJ2-5, reads EAGVVQSPRYKIIEKKQPVAFWCNPISGHNTLYWYLQNLGQGPELLIRYENEEAVDDSQLPKDRFSAERLKGVDSTLKIQPAELGDSAVYLCASSPGTGGETQYFGPGTRLLVL.

The rearrangement joins TRBV29-1 to TRBJ2-7; maybe TRBD1 (6 bases). The CDR3 covers 13 residues. Trimming shortened V by 0 bases and J by 3 bases, and 9 bases separated the two germline ends. Germline V gene lookup returns CDR1 SQVTM and CDR2 ANQGSEA. CDR3 sequence (DNA): TGCAGCGTTGAAGACAGGGGCCACTACGAGCAGTACTTC. Protein product: CSVEDRGHYEQYF.

The rearrangement links TRBV24-1 to TRBJ2-4, with D perhaps matching TRBD1 (5 bases). The V gene lost 0 bases and the J gene lost 0 bases, with 8 bases spanning the gap. Germline CDR1 and CDR2: KGHDR and SFDVKD. This CDR3 has 16 residues. The CDR3 sequence: CATSDLPTGAKNIQYF. In DNA form, the CDR3 reads TGTGCCACCAGTGATTTGCCTACAGGAGCCAAAAACATTCAGTACTTC.

This sequence joins TRBV5-1 and TRBJ2-7, with a tentative D call TRBD1 (6 bases). Per the germline V gene, CDR1 is SGHRS and CDR2 is YFSETQ. The V gene lost 4 bases and the J gene lost 0 bases, with 8 bases spanning the gap. The CDR3 covers 13 residues. The CDR3 region is CASSEGHSYEQYF. In DNA, the CDR3 is TGCGCCAGCAGCGAGGGACACTCCTACGAGCAGTACTTC.